Listed below are T cell receptor beta chains from one sample, sequenced in a study of human T cells and chemical hapten exposure. Using its own MiXCR run on the RACE reads, TCRdb lists one record per CDR3 protein. The table has fewer than 100,000 distinct CDR3 sequences, approximately 13% seen once. The source was whole blood, collected in connection with sensitization to the hapten diphenylcyclopropenone (DPC). The receptors were sampled from a woman between 35 and 50 years old with alopecia areata. Some clones in this sample may be carry-over from other donors' samples. CDR3s include the opening cysteine and the closing phenylalanine or tryptophan. D genes are given only for firm matches. Clone size appears in some rows only: once, few, many, or a class for an expanded clone.

len: 16; j_gene: TRBJ2-7; abundance: .; v_gene: TRBV11-2; d_gene: .; CDR3nt: TGTGCCAGCAGCTTAGCCCCCGGACCGGGAGCCTACGAGCAGTACTTC; CDR3aa: CASSLAPGPGAYEQYF
len: 17; j_gene: TRBJ2-1; abundance: many; v_gene: TRBV7-3; d_gene: .; CDR3nt: TGTGCCAGCAGCATAGGCCCCGGGACCCAGGGGGGCAATGAGCAGTTCTTC; CDR3aa: CASSIGPGTQGGNEQFF
len: 11; j_gene: TRBJ2-7; abundance: .; v_gene: TRBV10-3; d_gene: .; CDR3nt: TGTGCCACCGGGTCGACCTACGAGCAGTACTTC; CDR3aa: CATGSTYEQYF
len: 15; j_gene: TRBJ1-2; abundance: .; v_gene: TRBV25-1; d_gene: .; CDR3nt: TGTGCCAGCAGTGACCCCACCGGGACACATAATGGCTACACCTTC; CDR3aa: CASSDPTGTHNGYTF
len: 13; j_gene: TRBJ1-2; abundance: few; v_gene: TRBV4-1; d_gene: .; CDR3nt: TGCGCCAGCAGCCAAGTGCAGGGTTATGGCTACACCTTC; CDR3aa: CASSQVQGYGYTF
len: 14; j_gene: TRBJ2-5; abundance: .; v_gene: TRBV6-5; d_gene: .; CDR3nt: TGTGCCAGCAGTTACTCGAACGGGCAAGAGACCCAGTACTTC; CDR3aa: CASSYSNGQETQYF
len: 21; j_gene: TRBJ1-1; abundance: many; v_gene: TRBV4-1; d_gene: .; CDR3nt: TGCGCCAGCAGCCAATTCTCCTTCGCAGGAAGGAGTCAGTCGTTTCACACTGAAGCTTTCTTT; CDR3aa: CASSQFSFAGRSQSFHTEAFF
len: 15; j_gene: TRBJ2-7; abundance: many; v_gene: TRBV7-2; d_gene: TRBD2; CDR3nt: TGTGCCAGCAGCTTAGGCCTAGCGGGAGATTTGGGTCTGTACTTC; CDR3aa: CASSLGLAGDLGLYF
len: 18; j_gene: TRBJ2-4; abundance: many; v_gene: TRBV18; d_gene: .; CDR3nt: TGTGCCAGCTCACCGCAACAGGGTTGGGGTTTGACCAAAAACATTCAGTACTTC; CDR3aa: CASSPQQGWGLTKNIQYF
len: 13; j_gene: TRBJ2-5; abundance: few; v_gene: TRBV14; d_gene: .; CDR3nt: TGTGCCAGCAGCCGACAGCTCCAAGAGACCCAGTACTTC; CDR3aa: CASSRQLQETQYF
len: 13; j_gene: TRBJ2-7; abundance: few; v_gene: TRBV7-2; d_gene: TRBD1; CDR3nt: TGTGCCAGCAGTCTGGGACAGTTCTACGAGCAGTACTTC; CDR3aa: CASSLGQFYEQYF
len: 17; j_gene: TRBJ2-1; abundance: few; v_gene: TRBV18; d_gene: .; CDR3nt: TGTGCCAGCTCACCAATCACGGGGACTCTCTCCTACAATGAGCAGTTCTTC; CDR3aa: CASSPITGTLSYNEQFF
len: 14; j_gene: TRBJ1-1; abundance: many; v_gene: TRBV7-6; d_gene: .; CDR3nt: TGTGCCAGCAGCGAACTGACAGGGAACACTGAAGCTTTCTTT; CDR3aa: CASSELTGNTEAFF
len: 15; j_gene: TRBJ2-2; abundance: .; v_gene: TRBV19; d_gene: .; CDR3nt: TGTGCCAGTAGTATGGTCAGGGATAACACCGGGGAGCTGTTTTTT; CDR3aa: CASSMVRDNTGELFF
len: 16; j_gene: TRBJ1-6; abundance: few; v_gene: TRBV4-1; d_gene: .; CDR3nt: TGCGCCAGCAGCCAATCAGAGAACACCCGTAATTCACCCCTCCACTTT; CDR3aa: CASSQSENTRNSPLHF
len: 16; j_gene: TRBJ2-5; abundance: many; v_gene: TRBV12-3/TRBV12-4; d_gene: .; CDR3nt: TGTGCCAGCAGTTCCGGAGGGACGGTTAACCAAGAGACCCAGTACTTC; CDR3aa: CASSSGGTVNQETQYF
len: 13; j_gene: TRBJ2-7; abundance: .; v_gene: TRBV28; d_gene: .; CDR3nt: TGTGCCAGCAGTTCAGGGGCGCCCTACGAGCAGTACTTC; CDR3aa: CASSSGAPYEQYF
len: 15; j_gene: TRBJ2-1; abundance: few; v_gene: TRBV30; d_gene: TRBD2; CDR3nt: TGTGCCTGGAGTGTAAAACTAGCGGTCTACAATGAGCAGTTCTTC; CDR3aa: CAWSVKLAVYNEQFF
len: 14; j_gene: TRBJ2-7; abundance: few; v_gene: TRBV18; d_gene: TRBD2; CDR3nt: TGTGCCAGCTCGCCCGGGACTAGCGAACACGAGCAGTACTTC; CDR3aa: CASSPGTSEHEQYF